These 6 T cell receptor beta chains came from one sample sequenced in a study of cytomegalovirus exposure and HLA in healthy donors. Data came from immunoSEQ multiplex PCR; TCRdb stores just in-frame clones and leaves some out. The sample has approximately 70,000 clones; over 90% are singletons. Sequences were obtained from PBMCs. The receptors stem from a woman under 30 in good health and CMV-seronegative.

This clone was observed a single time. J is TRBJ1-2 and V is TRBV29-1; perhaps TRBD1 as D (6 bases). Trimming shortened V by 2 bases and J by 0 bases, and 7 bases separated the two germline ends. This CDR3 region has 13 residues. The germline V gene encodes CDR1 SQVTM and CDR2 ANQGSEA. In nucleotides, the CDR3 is TGCAGCGTTGAAAAGGGGGCTAACTATGGCTACACCTTC. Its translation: CSVEKGANYGYTF. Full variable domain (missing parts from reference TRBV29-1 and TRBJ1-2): SAVISQKPSRDICQRGTSLTIQCQVDSQVTMMFWYRQQPGQSLTLIATANQGSEATYESGFVIDKFPISRPNLTFSTLTVSNMSPEDSSIYLCSVEKGANYGYTFGSGTRLTVV.

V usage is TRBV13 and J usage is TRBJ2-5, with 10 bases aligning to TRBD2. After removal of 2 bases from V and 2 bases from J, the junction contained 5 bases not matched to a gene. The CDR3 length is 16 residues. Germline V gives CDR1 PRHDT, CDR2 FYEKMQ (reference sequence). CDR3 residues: CASSLRAGGKQETQYF. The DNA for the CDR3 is TGTGCCAGCAGCTTACGAGCGGGAGGGAAGCAAGAGACCCAGTACTTC.

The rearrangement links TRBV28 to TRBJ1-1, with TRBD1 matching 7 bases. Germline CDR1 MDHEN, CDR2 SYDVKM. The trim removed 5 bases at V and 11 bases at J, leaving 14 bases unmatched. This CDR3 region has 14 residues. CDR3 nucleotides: TGTGCCAGCAGTATACCGACAGGGTTCGGTGTGGCTTTCTTT. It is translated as CASSIPTGFGVAFF.

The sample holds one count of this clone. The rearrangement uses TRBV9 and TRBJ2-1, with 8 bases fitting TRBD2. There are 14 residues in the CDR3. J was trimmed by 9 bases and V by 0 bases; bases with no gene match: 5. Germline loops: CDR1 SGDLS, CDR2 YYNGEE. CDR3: CASSVAGGPIEQFF. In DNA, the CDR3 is TGTGCCAGCAGCGTAGCGGGAGGGCCAATTGAGCAGTTCTTC.

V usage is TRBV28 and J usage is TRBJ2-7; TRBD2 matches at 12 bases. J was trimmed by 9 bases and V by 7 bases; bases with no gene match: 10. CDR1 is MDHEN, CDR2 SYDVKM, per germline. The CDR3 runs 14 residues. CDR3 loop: CASTGLAGGPGQYF. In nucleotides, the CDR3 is TGTGCCAGCACGGGGCTAGCGGGAGGGCCGGGGCAGTACTTC.

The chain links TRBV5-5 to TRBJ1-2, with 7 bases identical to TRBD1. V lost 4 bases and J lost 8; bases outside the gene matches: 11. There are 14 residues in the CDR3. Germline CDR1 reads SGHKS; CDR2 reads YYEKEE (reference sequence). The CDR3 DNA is TGTGCCAGCAGCAATACAGGGGTCGGTTCCGGCTACACCTTC. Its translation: CASSNTGVGSGYTF.